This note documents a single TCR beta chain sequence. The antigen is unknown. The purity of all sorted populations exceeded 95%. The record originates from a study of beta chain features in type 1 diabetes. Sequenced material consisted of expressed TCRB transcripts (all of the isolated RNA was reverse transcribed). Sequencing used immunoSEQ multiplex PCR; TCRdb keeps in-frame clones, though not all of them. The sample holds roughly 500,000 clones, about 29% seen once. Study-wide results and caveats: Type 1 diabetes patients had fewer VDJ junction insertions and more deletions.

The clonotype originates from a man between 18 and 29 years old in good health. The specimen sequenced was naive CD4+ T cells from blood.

The CDR3 reads CAWAALAENEQFF. CDR3 in DNA: TGTGCCTGGGCGGCTCTAGCGGAAAATGAGCAGTTCTTC. The chain has TRBV30 and TRBJ2-1; TRBD2 agrees at 7 bases. The CDR3 has 13 residues. V was clipped by 5 bases and J by 7 bases; unmatched bases: 8. CDR1 GTSNPN and CDR2 SVGIG come from the germline V gene (reference sequence). Supplemented by reference TRBV30 and TRBJ2-1, the full variable domain reads SQTIHQWPATLVQPVGSPLSLECTVEGTSNPNLYWYRQAAGRGLQLLFYSVGIGQISSEVPQNLSASRPQDRQFILSSKKLLLSDSGFYLCAWAALAENEQFFGPGTRLTVL.